This entry lists 18 T cell receptor beta chains sequenced from one sample in a study of T cells in Graves' hyperthyroidism and ophthalmopathy. Amplified regions were TCR beta CDR3 sequences from RNA transcripts. When the TCR CDR3 underwent first-round RT-PCR, the HTBI primer set was used. TCRdb independently ran MiXCR on the multiplex PCR reads; one entry per CDR3 protein. The repertoire holds about 560,000 distinct CDR3 sequences, with over 15% as singletons. Sequencing was carried out using blood. Receptors originate from a woman in her late teens or twenties with Graves' hyperthyroidism.

The chain recombines TRBV20-1 with TRBJ1-1, with a tentative D call TRBD1 (6 bases). The germline CDR1 and CDR2 sequences are DFQATT and SNEGSKA (reference sequence). Between the trimmed V and J ends, which lost 7 bases and 7 bases, there was a span of 16 bases. CDR3 length equals 12 residues. The CDR3 nucleotides read TGCAGTGATACAGGAAGGGGGGGTGAAGCTTTCTTT. Amino acid sequence: CSDTGRGGEAFF.

This clonotype was counted only a few times. The chain has TRBV5-1 and TRBJ2-5, with TRBD2 matching over 16 bases. Germline CDR1 and CDR2: SGHRS and YFSETQ. The CDR3 is 18 amino acids. The ends lost 4 bases at V and 5 bases at J; junction bases unmatched: 11. The CDR3 DNA is TGCGCCAGCAGCCCAAACCCGGGACTAGCGGGGGGGCGTGAGACCCAGTACTTC. Translating it yields CASSPNPGLAGGRETQYF.

The chain uses TRBV15 and TRBJ1-2; TRBD1 is a possible D gene (6 bases). The ends were cut back, 3 bases at V and 7 bases at J, with 18 bases in the middle. Germline V lookup: CDR1 LNHNV, CDR2 YYDKDF (reference sequence). The length of the CDR3 is 15 residues. The CDR3 coding sequence is TGTGCCACCAGCAGGGGGGTACAGGGTTCTGGTGGCTACACCTTC. Encoded protein: CATSRGVQGSGGYTF.

The chain carries TRBV24-1 and TRBJ2-6, with D tentatively TRBD1 or TRBD2 (5 bases each). Germline CDR1 is KGHDR and CDR2 is SFDVKD. The CDR3 loop spans 19 amino acids. The germline V and J ends were trimmed by 5 bases and 1 base, with 20 bases remaining between them. This CDR3 reads CATSGTPGTGRSGANVLTF. In nucleotides, the CDR3 is TGTGCCACCAGTGGCACCCCCGGGACCGGACGATCTGGGGCCAACGTCCTGACTTTC.

This clonotype was detected many times. The chain uses TRBV12-3 or TRBV12-4 and TRBJ1-4, with D perhaps matching TRBD1 (5 bases). There are 13 residues in the CDR3. Trimming stripped 4 bases from V and 11 bases from J, with 14 bases between. CDR3: CASSSPGSVKLFF. In DNA, the CDR3 is TGTGCCAGCAGTTCCCCAGGGAGCGTGAAACTGTTTTTT.

Ten or more counts support this clonotype. The chain couples TRBV7-9 to TRBJ2-3, with 10 bases fitting TRBD2. The V and J ends lost 5 bases and 2 bases, in that order; junction bases with no gene match: 7. CDR3 length: 16 residues. Per germline, CDR1 SEHNR and CDR2 FQNEAQ (reference sequence). The CDR3 is CASSNSLAGNTDTQYF. The CDR3 DNA follows: TGTGCCAGCAGCAACTCACTAGCGGGAAACACAGATACGCAGTATTTT.

The V and J genes are TRBV20-1 and TRBJ2-3; 10 nucleotides align to TRBD2. Trimming took 1 base from V and 4 from J; bases not matched to a gene: 5. The CDR3 spans 15 residues. Germline CDR1 DFQATT, CDR2 SNEGSKA (reference sequence). The DNA for the CDR3 is TGCAGTGCTAGAGTCCCTAGCGGGAGTGCAGATACGCAGTATTTT. This codes for CSARVPSGSADTQYF.

This clonotype showed up many times. The gene calls are TRBV7-2 and TRBJ2-7; D gene unclear. This CDR3 is 14 amino acids long. In germline, CDR1 is SGHTA, CDR2 FQGNSA. The V gene lost 3 bases and the J gene lost 2 bases, with 11 bases spanning the gap. The CDR3 here is CASSLISFTYEQYF. In DNA, the CDR3 is TGTGCCAGCAGCTTGATTTCCTTCACCTACGAGCAGTACTTC.

This clonotype was detected only a few times. The rearrangement uses TRBV5-1 and TRBJ2-7; D gene uncertain. V lost 0 bases to trimming and J lost 5 bases, with 12 bases between them. Germline V CDR1 and CDR2: SGHRS, YFSETQ. The length of the CDR3 is 14 residues. CDR3 nucleotide sequence: TGCGCCAGCAGCTTGGATAGGGAAAGGGACGAGCAGTACTTC. It encodes CASSLDRERDEQYF.

The sample holds many counts of this clonotype. The chain has TRBV2 and TRBJ1-1; D ambiguous. The CDR3 is 14 amino acids. The V gene lost 6 bases and the J gene lost 0 bases, with 11 bases spanning the gap. Germline CDR1 SNHLY, CDR2 FYNNEI. The CDR3 sequence is CASRSRQMNTEAFF. CDR3 bases: TGTGCCAGCAGGTCGCGGCAGATGAACACTGAAGCTTTCTTT.

This clonotype turned up a few times. The V call is TRBV24-1, the J call TRBJ2-3, with 7 bases fitting TRBD1. This CDR3 has 17 amino acids. V dropped 3 bases and J dropped 1; count of bases not matched to a gene: 9. Germline CDR1 reads KGHDR; CDR2 reads SFDVKD. CDR3 DNA sequence: TGTGCCACCAGTGATCCTCCCGACAGGGTGGGCACAGATACGCAGTATTTT. It codes for CATSDPPDRVGTDTQYF.

The rearrangement links TRBV30 to TRBJ2-7, with TRBD1 as a possible D gene (6 bases). Germline V lookup: CDR1 GTSNPN, CDR2 SVGIG (reference sequence). This CDR3 spans 13 amino acids. V lost 0 bases, J lost 1 base, and 7 bases lay in between. The CDR3 DNA sequence: TGTGCCTGGAGTGTAGGGGGTTCCTACGAGCAGTACTTC. Protein product: CAWSVGGSYEQYF.

The chain combines TRBV5-5 with TRBJ1-1; D is ambiguous. Germline V gene lookup returns CDR1 SGHKS and CDR2 YYEKEE (reference sequence). V was shortened by 4 bases and J by 4 bases, with 17 bases between the two germline ends. CDR3 length equals 15 residues. The CDR3 here is CASSPAPGYGTEAFF. The CDR3 nucleotides read TGTGCCAGCAGCCCCGCCCCGGGGTATGGCACTGAAGCTTTCTTT.

This clonotype appeared many times. V and J are TRBV3-1 and TRBJ1-1; D might be TRBD1 (6 bases). The CDR3 sequence is 14 residues long. Germline assignment: CDR1 LGHDT and CDR2 YNNKEL (reference sequence). The germline V and J ends were trimmed by 2 bases and 6 bases, with 13 bases remaining between them. The chain's CDR3 is CASSQYQGRAEAFF. The CDR3 DNA is TGTGCCAGCAGCCAATATCAGGGGCGTGCTGAAGCTTTCTTT.

This clonotype has more than one count but fewer than ten. The chain is built from TRBV9 and TRBJ1-5; the D gene is possibly TRBD1 (6 bases). The germline V gene has CDR1 SGDLS and CDR2 YYNGEE. This CDR3 contains 17 residues. V was trimmed by 0 bases and J by 3 bases, leaving 16 bases between them. The CDR3 DNA reads TGTGCCAGCAGCGTAGATTCTGGACAGTCGGACAATCAGCCCCAGCATTTT. This translates into CASSVDSGQSDNQPQHF.

This clonotype was recorded many times. The chain joins TRBV2 to TRBJ2-3; D is possibly TRBD2 (6 bases). The CDR3 is 17 residues long. CDR1 is SNHLY and CDR2 is FYNNEI in the germline V gene. Between the trimmed V and J ends, which lost 2 bases and 0 bases, there was a span of 15 bases. Here the CDR3 DNA reads TGTGCCAGCAGTGAACCGGGAGAGAGATCTAGCACAGATACGCAGTATTTT. It codes for CASSEPGERSSTDTQYF.

V is TRBV6-1 and J is TRBJ1-2, with 8 bases aligning to TRBD1. This CDR3 spans 15 amino acids. Per germline, CDR1 MNHNS and CDR2 SASEGT. Trimming removed 6 bases from V and 4 bases from J; junction bases left unmatched: 10. Here the CDR3 DNA reads TGTGCCAGCAGATCCCCCGGGACAGGCTTCTATGGCTACACCTTC. It is translated as CASRSPGTGFYGYTF.

This clonotype was recorded at least ten times. The chain has TRBV20-1 and TRBJ2-3; 13 positions match TRBD2. The CDR3 loop spans 15 amino acids. V was pared by 1 base and J by 5 bases, with 3 bases of the junction left unmatched. In germline, CDR1 is DFQATT, CDR2 SNEGSKA (reference sequence). The CDR3 DNA reads TGCAGTGCTAGAGGACTAGCGGGAGGTAAAGATACGCAGTATTTT. As protein: CSARGLAGGKDTQYF.